Below are 13 T cell receptor beta chains sequenced from a single sample in a study of tumor and adjacent non-tumor tissue in lung cancer. No cell sorting was done before RNA was extracted from the tissue. The normal lung tissue was taken more than 3 cm from the tumor edge. TCRbeta libraries were built with three rounds of nested PCR, modified from ARM-PCR. TCRdb independently ran MiXCR on the multiplex PCR reads; one entry per CDR3 protein. The repertoire has roughly 70,000 distinct CDR3 sequences, around 70% of them found once; the top ten carry about 30%. The specimen was distant non-tumor lung tissue. Receptor source: a woman aged 45-59 years with non-small cell lung cancer.

There are many counts of this clonotype. V usage is TRBV11-2 and J usage is TRBJ2-3; unclear D gene. Trimming took 8 bases from V and 4 from J, leaving 13 bases between them. The CDR3 length is 13 residues. Germline CDR1 reads SGHAT; CDR2 reads FQNNGV. DNA for the CDR3: TGTGCCAGCCGCCCCACCGCCTCAGATACGCAGTATTTT. Translating gives CASRPTASDTQYF. The entire variable domain, with the rest obtained from reference TRBV11-2 and TRBJ2-3, is as follows: EAGVAQSPRYKIIEKRQSVAFWCNPISGHATLYWYQQILGQGPKLLIQFQNNGVVDDSQLPKDRFSAERLKGVDSTLKIQPAKLEDSAVYLCASRPTASDTQYFGPGTRLTVL.

V usage is TRBV20-1 and J usage is TRBJ1-1; perhaps TRBD1 as D (6 bases). V was cut by 5 bases and J by 3 bases, with 13 bases left in between. The CDR3 is 13 residues long. Germline-derived CDR1 and CDR2 are DFQATT and SNEGSKA (reference sequence). CDR3 coding DNA: TGCAGTGCTGGGGGACATAGGGACACTGAAGCTTTCTTT. Residues: CSAGGHRDTEAFF.

To note about this clonotype: A much larger clone differs from this one at a single base, so this may be a read error. The rearrangement uses TRBV12-3 or TRBV12-4 and TRBJ1-6; 9 nucleotides align to TRBD1. J was trimmed by 11 bases and V by 7 bases; bases with no gene match: 9. The CDR3 sequence is 14 residues long. The CDR3 loop reads CASTTTGGRPPLHF. CDR3 nucleotides: TGTGCCAGCACTACTACAGGGGGCAGGCCACCCCTCCACTTT.

With respect to this clonotype: A much more abundant neighbour one base away suggests this may be a read error. The gene calls are TRBV12-3 or TRBV12-4 and TRBJ1-3; the D gene is possibly TRBD1 (5 bases). This CDR3 spans 11 amino acids. V shed 5 bases and J shed 15 bases, with 14 bases lying between them. The CDR3 is CASSPGAVEYF. In DNA form, the CDR3 reads TGTGCCAGCAGTCCTGGGGCAGTGGAATATTTT.

A word on this clonotype: This may be a read error: a much more frequent sequence differs by one nucleotide. This chain uses TRBV6-2 or TRBV6-3 with TRBJ2-1; no definite D call. CDR1 MNHEY and CDR2 SVGEGT come from the germline V gene. This CDR3 has 14 amino acids. Trimming removed 8 bases from V and 3 bases from J, with 14 bases in between. In nucleotides, the CDR3 is TGTGCCAGCTTGAGCCCCATGGTCTACAATGAGCAGTTCTTC. Its protein product is CASLSPMVYNEQFF.

As for this clonotype: One junction end disagrees with the germline gene, perhaps due to a read error. The V gene is TRBV11-2, the J gene TRBJ2-1, with 13 bases that match TRBD2. CDR3 size: 16 residues. CDR1 and CDR2 (germline): SGHAT, FQNNGV. CDR3: CVSSGLLAGGGHEQLF. The DNA of the CDR3 is TGTGTCAGTAGCGGACTACTAGCGGGAGGGGGGCATGAGCAGCTCTTC.

This clonotype appeared a few times. This may be a read error, as it is one base from a much larger clone. V usage is TRBV20-1 and J usage is TRBJ2-3, with D possibly being TRBD1 (5 bases). CDR3 length: 13 residues. In germline, CDR1 is DFQATT, CDR2 SNEGSKA (reference sequence). The V gene lost 0 bases and the J gene lost 6 bases, with 10 bases spanning the gap. This CDR3 is CSARDLQEDTQYF. In DNA, the CDR3 is TGCAGTGCTAGAGACCTACAGGAGGATACGCAGTATTTT.

Of note for this clonotype: One end of the junction is discordant with germline, which a read error may explain. The gene calls are TRBV11-2 and TRBJ1-2; D gene ambiguous. The CDR3 has 14 residues. Germline CDR1 SGHAT, CDR2 FQNNGV. The CDR3 DNA sequence: TGTGTCAGCAGCTTAACACGTACTAACCATGGTTACACCTTC. This sequence encodes CVSSLTRTNHGYTF.

CDR3 sequence: CASRVAAYNEQFF. The CDR3 DNA is TGTGCCAGCAGGGTGGCTGCGTATAATGAGCAGTTCTTC. This chain links TRBV12-3 or TRBV12-4 with TRBJ2-1; D ambiguous. V gave up 6 bases and J gave up 7 bases, with 13 bases separating them. There are 13 residues in the CDR3.

This clonotype was detected a few times. This clone may be a read error of a much larger clone one base away. The chain has TRBV4-3 and TRBJ1-2; no firm D call. From germline, CDR1 is LGHNA and CDR2 YSLEER. The V and J ends lost 0 bases and 3 bases respectively, with 14 bases between them. This CDR3 comprises 16 residues. The CDR3 reads CASSQDHEAGYYGYTF. In DNA form, the CDR3 reads TGCGCCAGCAGCCAAGATCACGAGGCTGGGTACTATGGCTACACCTTC.

A few counts support this clonotype. A much larger clonotype is one base distant, so this may be a read error. The chain links TRBV29-1 to TRBJ1-2; TRBD1 agrees at 8 bases. The CDR3 covers 11 residues. After removal of 8 bases from V and 6 bases from J, the junction contained 5 bases not matched to a gene. Germline V CDR1 and CDR2: SQVTM, ANQGSEA. In nucleotides, the CDR3 is TGCAGCATACAGACAGGGGATGGCTACACCTTC. It specifies CSIQTGDGYTF.

Concerning this clonotype: With a much larger clone just one base away, this may be a read error. This chain uses TRBV5-5 with TRBJ2-7; D is unclear. This CDR3 spans 16 amino acids. The germline CDR1 and CDR2 sequences are SGHKS and YYEKEE (reference sequence). V was clipped by 6 bases and J by 3 bases, with 22 bases between them. CDR3 sequence: CASNPAPGRNIYEQYF. Here the CDR3 DNA reads TGTGCCAGCAACCCCGCCCCAGGACGTAACATCTACGAGCAGTACTTC.

This clonotype was seen repeatedly, ten times or more. This chain joins TRBV7-8 and TRBJ1-2; tentative D call: TRBD1 (6 bases). The CDR3 runs 13 residues. Germline CDR1 is SGHVS and CDR2 is FQNEAQ. V was cut by 5 bases and J by 7 bases, with 14 bases left in between. Here the CDR3 reads CASSPQGRGGYTF. The CDR3 coding sequence is TGTGCCAGCAGCCCTCAGGGGAGGGGTGGCTACACCTTC.